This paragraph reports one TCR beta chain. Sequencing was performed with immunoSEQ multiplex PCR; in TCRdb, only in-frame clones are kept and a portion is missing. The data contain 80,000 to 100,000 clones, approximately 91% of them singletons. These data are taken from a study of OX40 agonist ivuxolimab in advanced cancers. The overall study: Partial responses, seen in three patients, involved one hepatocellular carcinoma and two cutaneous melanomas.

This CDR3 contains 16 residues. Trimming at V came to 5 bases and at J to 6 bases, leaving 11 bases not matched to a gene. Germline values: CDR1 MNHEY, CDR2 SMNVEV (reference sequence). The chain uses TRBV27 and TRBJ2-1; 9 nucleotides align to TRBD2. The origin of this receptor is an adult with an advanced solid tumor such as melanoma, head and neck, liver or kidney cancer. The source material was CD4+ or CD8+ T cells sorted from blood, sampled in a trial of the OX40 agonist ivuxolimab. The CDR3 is CASSARGSGSGNEQFF. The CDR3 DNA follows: TGTGCCAGCAGTGCCCGGGGTAGCGGGAGTGGCAATGAGCAGTTCTTC.